This T cell receptor (beta chain) came from a study of shared clonotypes between healthy human individuals. V lost 0 bases to trimming and J lost 2 bases, with 8 bases between them. From germline, CDR1 is SGDLS and CDR2 YYNGEE. The CDR3 consists of 15 residues. The assay was immunoSEQ multiplex PCR, and TCRdb's table has in-frame clones only and misses some. The data show some 360,000 clones, 73% seen once. Nashville, Tennessee was home to all donors, each a Caucasian adult. The TCR originated in a man aged 25-45 years in good health. The sample taken for sequencing was memory CD4+ T cells sorted from blood. The subset here: CD45RA-negative fraction. V usage is TRBV9 and J usage is TRBJ2-2, with D perhaps matching TRBD2 (6 bases). CDR3 sequence (DNA): TGTGCCAGCAGCGTAGGACTAGTCAACACCGGGGAGCTGTTTTTT. The encoded protein is CASSVGLVNTGELFF.